This record looks at one TCR beta chain sequence and its context. The data originate from a study of blood T cell repertoires in COVID-19. Study context: Specimens from acute and convalescent COVID-19 originated in the United States, Italy and Spain. Sample material is recorded as cDNA or gDNA derived from T cells, B-cell-depleted T cells, or PBMCs.

Methods used by the authors: Amplification from reference gene primers served as the basis for estimated nucleated cell counts. Sequencing used immunoSEQ multiplex PCR; TCRdb keeps in-frame clones, though not all of them. The V and J calls and clone size come from that table; D and trimming were worked out from the DNA. The data contain some 400,000 clones, around 87% of them singletons. Trimming shortened V by 2 bases and J by 2 bases, and 12 bases separated the two germline ends. The CDR3 covers 15 residues. Germline V gives CDR1 SGHDT, CDR2 YYEEEE. Individuals drawn from 24 US areas were roughly 18 to 95 years old.

The sequence derives from a man aged 25-45 years who had recovered from COVID-19. Sequencing was performed on PBMCs or T cells enriched from blood (not recorded which). V and J are TRBV5-6 and TRBJ2-3; D perhaps matches TRBD2 (6 bases). The CDR3 sequence is CASSFVAEYTDTQYF. The CDR3, as DNA: TGTGCCAGCAGCTTTGTAGCGGAGTACACAGATACGCAGTATTTT.